These 17 T cell receptor beta chains came from one sample sequenced in a study of T cells in Graves' hyperthyroidism and ophthalmopathy. The investigators amplified TCR beta CDR3 regions from RNA transcripts. Using the HTBI primer set, a first-round RT-PCR was run on the TCR CDR3. A single record per CDR3 protein comes from TCRdb applying MiXCR to the multiplex PCR reads. The sample records around 420,000 distinct CDR3 sequences, more than 15% being singletons. Sequenced sample: blood. Receptors were obtained from a woman aged 18 to 35 with Graves' hyperthyroidism.

The sample holds a few counts of this clonotype. CDR3 DNA: TGTGCCAGCAGCCCACCCGGGACAGTGGCGTCCGAGCAGTACTTC. Protein: CASSPPGTVASEQYF. The rearrangement joins TRBV9 to TRBJ2-7; 7 bases align to TRBD1. The CDR3 has 15 residues. CDR1 and CDR2 (germline): SGDLS, YYNGEE. Trimming at V came to 4 bases and at J to 6 bases, leaving 13 bases not matched to a gene. The variable domain in full, with the rest retrieved from reference TRBV9 and TRBJ2-7, is DSGVTQTPKHLITATGQRVTLRCSPRSGDLSVYWYQQSLDQGLQFLIQYYNGEERAKGNILERFSAQQFPDLHSELNLSSLELGDSALYFCASSPPGTVASEQYFGPGTRLTVT.

The chain links TRBV5-1 to TRBJ1-2; unclear D gene. V lost 0 bases and J 6 bases, leaving 6 bases between the germline ends. Germline V gene lookup returns CDR1 SGHRS and CDR2 YFSETQ. CDR3 length equals 12 residues. CDR3 DNA sequence: TGCGCCAGCAGCTTGGACAGAAATGGCTACACCTTC. It translates to CASSLDRNGYTF.

This clonotype was counted many times. The chain joins TRBV18 to TRBJ2-3; 9 bases map to TRBD2. V lost 3 bases, J lost 6 bases, and 7 bases stayed unmatched. The CDR3 is made up of 15 amino acids. Germline CDR1 reads KGHSH; CDR2 reads LQKENI. CDR3 nucleotide sequence: TGTGCCAGCTCACCGCGACTAGCGGTAATCGATACGCAGTATTTT. Translating gives CASSPRLAVIDTQYF.

About this clonotype itself: A much larger clonotype is one base distant, so this may be a read error. The V call is TRBV29-1, the J call TRBJ1-2, with D hard to call. This CDR3 is 12 amino acids long. With 7 bases removed from V and 5 bases from J, the gap between germline ends came to 14 bases. Germline V gives CDR1 SQVTM, CDR2 ANQGSEA. The CDR3 reads CSADRTVYGYTF. The CDR3 region has the DNA TGCAGCGCTGATCGGACGGTGTATGGCTACACCTTC.

The J gene is TRBJ2-7, the V gene TRBV29-1; D uncertain. Trimming took 4 bases from V and 0 from J, leaving 10 bases between them. Germline V gene lookup returns CDR1 SQVTM and CDR2 ANQGSEA. The CDR3 length is 13 residues. The CDR3 spells CSVVKAISYEQYF. The CDR3 DNA reads as TGCAGCGTTGTTAAAGCCATCTCCTACGAGCAGTACTTC.

This clonotype turned up a few times. The V and J genes are TRBV6-1 and TRBJ1-5; D not certain. Germline CDR1 and CDR2: MNHNS and SASEGT. CDR3 length: 13 amino acids. V lost 7 bases and J lost 7, with 14 bases in between. The CDR3 nucleotides are TGTGCCAGCACCCCCCGGACGATCCAGCCCCAGCATTTT. This translates into CASTPRTIQPQHF.

This clonotype was counted many times. This chain joins TRBV20-1 and TRBJ2-1, with 9 bases lining up with TRBD2. Trimming cost V 6 bases and J 5 bases; bases outside gene matches: 11. The CDR3 length is 15 residues. The germline gives CDR1 DFQATT, CDR2 SNEGSKA (reference sequence). The CDR3 DNA reads as TGCAGTGCACGAACCGGGACTAGCAGCCACAATGAGCAGTTCTTC. Its translation is CSARTGTSSHNEQFF.

The chain joins TRBV20-1 to TRBJ2-3; no firm D call. Trimming shortened V by 3 bases and J by 6 bases, and 7 bases separated the two germline ends. Germline V gene data show CDR1 as DFQATT and CDR2 as SNEGSKA (reference sequence). This CDR3 is built from 11 residues. Here the CDR3 DNA reads TGCAGTGCTAGGGTCCCGGATACGCAGTATTTT. The encoded protein is CSARVPDTQYF.

Regarding this clonotype: This likely comes from a read error, as the CDR3 has no conserved phenylalanine or tryptophan at its end. This rearrangement joins TRBV29-1 to TRBJ2-1, with D unresolved. Trimming took 4 bases from V and 2 from J, leaving 9 bases between them. This CDR3 is 13 amino acids long. Germline lookup yields CDR1 SQVTM and CDR2 ANQGSEA. The CDR3 coding sequence is TGCAGCGTTGTTGGCTTGACCTACAATGAGCAGTTCCTC. It yields the protein CSVVGLTYNEQFL.

In this sample, this clonotype turned up once. This chain joins TRBV30 and TRBJ2-7; D is perhaps TRBD1 or TRBD2 (5 bases each). Germline loops: CDR1 GTSNPN, CDR2 SVGIG (reference sequence). V was pared by 1 base and J by 5 bases, with 15 bases between. The CDR3 loop spans 14 amino acids. The CDR3 nucleotides read TGTGCCTGGAGTGCCGGGGCAGGGTGGAACGAGCAGTACTTC. Residues: CAWSAGAGWNEQYF. The whole variable domain, filled in from reference TRBV30 and TRBJ2-7, reads SQTIHQWPATLVQPVGSPLSLECTVEGTSNPNLYWYRQAAGRGLQLLFYSVGIGQISSEVPQNLSASRPQDRQFILSSKKLLLSDSGFYLCAWSAGAGWNEQYFGPGTRLTVT.

The sample holds many counts of this clonotype. The chain's CDR3 is CASSPRDRVTEAFF. Here the CDR3 DNA reads TGTGCCAGCAGCCCCCGGGACAGGGTAACTGAAGCTTTCTTT. The chain has TRBV11-2 and TRBJ1-1, with 9 nucleotides matching TRBD1. The CDR3 is 14 residues long. Trimming at V came to 5 bases and at J to 5 bases, leaving 6 bases not matched to a gene. From germline, CDR1 is SGHAT and CDR2 FQNNGV. The complete variable domain, with remaining parts taken from reference TRBV11-2 and TRBJ1-1, reads EAGVAQSPRYKIIEKRQSVAFWCNPISGHATLYWYQQILGQGPKLLIQFQNNGVVDDSQLPKDRFSAERLKGVDSTLKIQPAKLEDSAVYLCASSPRDRVTEAFFGQGTRLTVV.

V usage is TRBV6-2 or TRBV6-3 and J usage is TRBJ1-2; D remains ambiguous. The CDR3 spans 10 residues. From germline, CDR1 is MNHEY and CDR2 SVGEGT. The ends were cut back, 7 bases at V and 4 bases at J, with 4 bases in the middle. CDR3: CASIGYGYTF. The CDR3 DNA is TGTGCCAGCATTGGCTATGGCTACACCTTC.

This clonotype was counted many times. The gene calls are TRBV3-1 and TRBJ1-2; TRBD1 agrees at 9 bases. Looked up from germline, CDR1 is LGHDT and CDR2 is YNNKEL (reference sequence). Trimming removed 3 bases from V and 2 bases from J; junction bases left unmatched: 1. The CDR3 runs to 14 residues. The CDR3 reads CASSHGQGNYGYTF. Here the CDR3 DNA reads TGTGCCAGCAGCCACGGACAGGGGAACTATGGCTACACCTTC.

Notes on this clonotype: Just one base apart from a much larger clone, this may be a read error. The chain combines TRBV12-3 or TRBV12-4 with TRBJ2-3, with 10 positions matching TRBD2. Unmatched junction bases numbered 5, after V lost 5 bases and J lost 0 bases. This CDR3 is 16 amino acids long. The CDR3 region is CASSDNSGGSTDTQYF. The DNA of the CDR3 is TGTGCCAGCAGTGATAATAGCGGGGGGAGCACAGATACGCAGTATTTT.

This clonotype was seen a handful of times. The V gene is TRBV10-2, the J gene TRBJ2-3; D unclear. The CDR3 length is 17 residues. V lost 0 bases and J lost 2, with 15 bases in between. Germline-derived CDR1 and CDR2 are WSHSY and SAAADI. Here the CDR3 DNA reads TGCGCCAGCAGTGAGTCTCGACCCGGGCCTCTCACAGATACGCAGTATTTT. This codes for CASSESRPGPLTDTQYF.

This clonotype has at least ten counts. The gene calls are TRBV5-1 and TRBJ2-1; the D is unclear. The CDR3 is made up of 12 amino acids. The germline V gene has CDR1 SGHRS and CDR2 YFSETQ. With 2 bases removed from V and 8 bases from J, the gap between germline ends came to 8 bases. CDR3 bases: TGCGCCAGCAGCTTAGAAGAGCATGAGCAGTTCTTC. This gives the protein CASSLEEHEQFF.

This clonotype appeared many times. The rearrangement joins TRBV5-1 to TRBJ2-3; D remains ambiguous. The CDR3 loop spans 13 amino acids. V lost 4 bases and J 8 bases, leaving 14 bases between the germline ends. Germline V lookup: CDR1 SGHRS, CDR2 YFSETQ. The chain's CDR3 is CASSHKSHGTQYF. The CDR3 nucleotides are TGCGCCAGCAGCCATAAATCTCACGGTACGCAGTATTTT.